A selection of T cell receptor beta chains follows, all from one sample in a study of siplizumab effects on memory and regulatory T cells. Here immunoSEQ multiplex PCR was the method, and the copy in TCRdb shows in-frame clones only, minus some. The sample holds under 100,000 clones, approximately 88% seen once. The sequencing input was Tregs sorted from blood. These receptor sequences come from a human donor in good health. The CDR3 runs from the conserved cysteine through the conserved F or W. D genes are given only for firm matches. A row's size may be missing; if present it is once, few, many or a size class.

j_gene	len	abundance	v_gene	d_gene	CDR3nt	CDR3aa
TRBJ2-7	13	-	TRBV18	-	TGTGCCAGCTCCAGGGGGGTTGGCTACGAGCAGTACTTC	CASSRGVGYEQYF
TRBJ2-1	17	once	TRBV5-1	-	TGCGCCAGCAGCTTGGCCTGGGGGGAGCCTTCCTACAATGAGCAGTTCTTC	CASSLAWGEPSYNEQFF
TRBJ2-7	13	-	TRBV18	TRBD2	TGTGCCAGCTCACCCCAGGCGGGGGGCGAGCAGTACTTC	CASSPQAGGEQYF
TRBJ1-2	13	-	TRBV9	-	TGTGCCAGCAGCGTAGGACAGAACTATGGCTACACCTTC	CASSVGQNYGYTF
TRBJ2-3	15	-	TRBV9	-	TGTGCCAGCAGCGTCCGGGATTCCTACACAGATACGCAGTATTTT	CASSVRDSYTDTQYF
TRBJ2-2	15	once	TRBV2	TRBD1	TGTGCCAGCAGTACCGGGACAGGGAACACCGGGGAGCTGTTTTTT	CASSTGTGNTGELFF
TRBJ1-2	14	-	TRBV19	TRBD1	TGTGCCAGCATTAGAACAGGGGCATGGTATGGCTACACCTTC	CASIRTGAWYGYTF
TRBJ2-5	14	-	TRBV19	-	TGTGCCAGTAGTATAGGGGGCAATGGGGAGACCCAGTACTTC	CASSIGGNGETQYF
TRBJ1-2	15	-	TRBV4-2	-	TGTGCCAGCAGCCAAGATAACGGGCAGAGATATGGCTACACCTTC	CASSQDNGQRYGYTF
TRBJ2-3	16	-	TRBV9	-	TGTGCCAGCAGCGTAGTTTATGGGGGTTACACAGATACGCAGTATTTT	CASSVVYGGYTDTQYF
TRBJ2-3	15	-	TRBV18	TRBD2	TGTGCCAGCTCACCGATAGCGGGGAGCACAGATACGCAGTATTTT	CASSPIAGSTDTQYF
TRBJ2-7	14	-	TRBV14	TRBD2	TGTGCCAGCAGCCGGCAGGGAGGGGCCTACGAGCAGTACTTC	CASSRQGGAYEQYF
TRBJ2-2	16	-	TRBV2	-	TGTGCCAGCAGTGAGAGGGCAAGACTCGACACCGGGGAGCTGTTTTTT	CASSERARLDTGELFF